Given below is one T cell receptor beta chain in context. Its antigen is currently unknown. The CDR3 totals 15 residues. Trimming stripped 2 bases from V and 4 bases from J, with 15 bases between. CDR1 and CDR2 from the germline V gene are MDHEN and SYDVKM. These data come from a study of shared clonotypes between healthy human individuals. Turning to the study itself: Each donor's CD8 memory used one plate, CD8 naive two, each CD4 subset three.

CD45RO-negative CD8 cells positively selected for CCR7 made up the naive population, which excluded terminally differentiated effector memory CD45RA+ cells. A 200 ng quantity of DNA, around 30,000 T cell genomes, went into the sorted-subset replicate PCRs. Original handling: Quality scores were absent from the junction-only immunoSEQ sequences, so filtering differed. Profiled with immunoSEQ multiplex PCR; TCRdb holds only in-frame clones, not every one. V and J calls and clone size are copied from that table; D and trimming were computed from the DNA. The sample yields 2 million to 2.5 million clones, 85% to 95% seen once. Study-wide results and caveats: Memory subsets generally showed smaller estimated richness than naive subsets did.

Sequenced: naive CD8+ T cells from PBMCs. The chain recombines TRBV28 with TRBJ2-7, with D hard to call. The TCR comes from a man aged 18 to 30 in good health. Some clones in this sample may be carry-over from other donors' samples. CDR3 residues: CASSLRTAFGYEQYF. In DNA form, the CDR3 reads TGTGCCAGCAGTTTAAGGACGGCGTTTGGGTACGAGCAGTACTTC. The full variable domain, its missing parts supplied by reference TRBV28 and TRBJ2-7, is DVKVTQSSRYLVKRTGEKVFLECVQDMDHENMFWYRQDPGLGLRLIYFSYDVKMKEKGDIPEGYSVSREKKERFSLILESASTNQTSMYLCASSLRTAFGYEQYFGPGTRLTVT.